These 20 T cell receptor beta chains originate from one sample sequenced in a study of PD-1 blockade in classical Hodgkin lymphoma. Relapses following autologous stem cell transplantation were seen in all patients, with brentuximab vedotin exposure varying. The protocol was immunoSEQ multiplex PCR, while the TCRdb copy is restricted to in-frame clones and leaves out a portion. Of tens of thousands of clones listed, over 60% are singletons. Source: peripheral blood mononuclear cells (PBMCs), taken at baseline. Receptor source: a human donor with classical Hodgkin lymphoma.

In DNA, the CDR3 is TGTGCCAGCAGTTTAGGGGAAGCTAGCACAGATACGCAGTATTTT. Translation gives CASSLGEASTDTQYF. The J gene is TRBJ2-3, the V gene TRBV28; D not resolved. The CDR3 covers 15 residues. Germline CDR1 and CDR2: MDHEN and SYDVKM. V lost 2 bases, J lost 0 bases, and 9 bases lay in between. Combining the CDR3 with reference TRBV28 and TRBJ2-3 gives the whole variable domain DVKVTQSSRYLVKRTGEKVFLECVQDMDHENMFWYRQDPGLGLRLIYFSYDVKMKEKGDIPEGYSVSREKKERFSLILESASTNQTSMYLCASSLGEASTDTQYFGPGTRLTVL.

The chain couples TRBV10-3 to TRBJ2-7; TRBD1 agrees at 10 bases. The CDR3 has 15 amino acids. Trimming removed 4 bases from V and 6 bases from J; junction bases left unmatched: 9. Germline CDR1 and CDR2: ENHRY and SYGVKD. The CDR3 sequence is CAISARQGARREQYF. CDR3 DNA: TGTGCCATCAGTGCGCGACAGGGGGCCAGGCGCGAGCAGTACTTC.

This clone occurred once. The chain has TRBV5-6 and TRBJ1-6, with 7 bases that match TRBD1. This CDR3 contains 15 residues. The V and J ends lost 0 bases and 9 bases, in that order; junction bases with no gene match: 6. Germline loops: CDR1 SGHDT, CDR2 YYEEEE. CDR3 residues: CASSLADREVSPLHF. DNA of the CDR3: TGTGCCAGCAGCTTGGCCGACAGGGAGGTTTCACCCCTCCACTTT.

This chain uses TRBV5-4 with TRBJ2-6, with D perhaps TRBD2 (5 bases). The CDR3 loop spans 18 amino acids. The ends were cut back, 4 bases at V and 0 bases at J, with 17 bases in the middle. From germline, CDR1 is SGHNT and CDR2 YYREEE (reference sequence). CDR3 sequence: CASSPPGYGSSGANVLTF. CDR3 sequence (DNA): TGTGCCAGCAGCCCCCCGGGATACGGAAGCTCTGGGGCCAACGTCCTGACTTTC.

The genes are TRBV19 and TRBJ1-5; no reliable D call. Trimming stripped 4 bases from V and 1 base from J, with 14 bases between. This CDR3 is built from 16 residues. Germline V gene sequence: CDR1 LNHDA, CDR2 SQIVND (reference sequence). The CDR3 reads CASSTAGVLSNQPQHF. Written as DNA, the CDR3 is TGTGCCAGTAGTACCGCCGGCGTCCTGAGCAATCAGCCCCAGCATTTT.

This sequence joins TRBV18 and TRBJ2-7, with D possibly being TRBD2 (5 bases). The length of the CDR3 is 15 residues. V was shortened by 3 bases and J by 0 bases, with 12 bases between the two germline ends. CDR1 is KGHSH, CDR2 LQKENI, per germline. The CDR3 loop is CASSPGVGASYEQYF. The CDR3 coding sequence is TGTGCCAGCTCACCCGGGGTGGGTGCCTCCTACGAGCAGTACTTC.

V and J are TRBV28 and TRBJ2-4, with TRBD2 as a possible D gene (7 bases). The CDR3 is made up of 17 amino acids. The germline gives CDR1 MDHEN, CDR2 SYDVKM. V gave up 5 bases and J gave up 0 bases, with 17 bases separating them. The CDR3 reads CASSLIGGAKAKNIQYF. DNA of the CDR3: TGTGCCAGCAGTCTAATAGGGGGGGCTAAAGCCAAAAACATTCAGTACTTC.

V gene TRBV6-1 combines with J gene TRBJ1-5; no clear D. The CDR3 is made up of 16 amino acids. Germline assignment: CDR1 MNHNS and CDR2 SASEGT. V lost 2 bases and J 0 bases, leaving 11 bases between the germline ends. CDR3 in amino acids: CASSEPSGYSNQPQHF. CDR3 nucleotide sequence: TGTGCCAGCAGTGAACCGTCCGGGTATAGCAATCAGCCCCAGCATTTT.

This clone was observed a handful of times. V is TRBV15 and J is TRBJ2-7, with D hard to call. The length of the CDR3 is 12 residues. The V end was cut by 1 base, the J end by 5 bases, with 6 bases between. Germline CDR1 reads LNHNV; CDR2 reads YYDKDF (reference sequence). Here the CDR3 DNA reads TGTGCCACCAGCAGAGCCGGGCACGAGCAGTACTTC. This translates into CATSRAGHEQYF.

V usage is TRBV28 and J usage is TRBJ2-7, with D possibly matching TRBD2 (6 bases). The CDR3 sequence is 15 residues long. CDR1 MDHEN and CDR2 SYDVKM come from the germline V gene. V dropped 7 bases and J dropped 2 bases, with 18 bases sitting between them. The CDR3 region has the DNA TGTGCCAGCACTTCCCCCGGGAGAGCAGCCTACGAGCAGTACTTC. This codes for CASTSPGRAAYEQYF.

As DNA, the CDR3 is TGTGCCAGCAGCAGAATAGCGGGAGACTCCTACGAGCAGTACTTC. Translated: CASSRIAGDSYEQYF. V and J are TRBV5-4 and TRBJ2-7; 9 bases are shared with TRBD2. Germline loops: CDR1 SGHNT, CDR2 YYREEE (reference sequence). J gave up 0 bases and V 4 bases, and 5 bases lay outside the gene matches. The CDR3 is made up of 15 amino acids.

CDR3 DNA sequence: TGTGCCAGCAGCTCCGACAGGGGGCGGAAGGATAATGAAAAACTGTTTTTT. The encoded protein is CASSSDRGRKDNEKLFF. The rearrangement uses TRBV7-2 and TRBJ1-4, with 10 bases aligning to TRBD1. CDR1 and CDR2 from the germline V gene are SGHTA and FQGNSA. V trimming: 4 bases; J trimming: 4 bases; junction bases outside the gene matches: 9. The CDR3 is 17 residues long.

This chain connects TRBV25-1 to TRBJ1-4; D might be TRBD1 (6 bases). Germline V gene lookup returns CDR1 MGHDK and CDR2 SYGVNS. The CDR3 contains 15 residues. V was cut by 4 bases and J by 5 bases, with 14 bases left in between. The CDR3 sequence is CASSVGTWGNEKLFF. Here the CDR3 DNA reads TGTGCCAGCAGTGTAGGGACATGGGGGAATGAAAAACTGTTTTTT.

The rearrangement links TRBV6-5 to TRBJ2-2; D may be TRBD2 (6 bases). Trimming shortened V by 0 bases and J by 5 bases, and 10 bases separated the two germline ends. Germline V gene lookup returns CDR1 MNHEY and CDR2 SVGAGI. The CDR3 is 15 amino acids. CDR3 in amino acids: CASSYSVEGTGELFF. The CDR3 DNA sequence: TGTGCCAGCAGTTACTCCGTGGAGGGGACCGGGGAGCTGTTTTTT.

The J gene is TRBJ1-1, the V gene TRBV28; D uncertain. The CDR3 spans 14 residues. Germline CDR1 is MDHEN and CDR2 is SYDVKM. The ends were cut back, 2 bases at V and 3 bases at J, with 10 bases in the middle. The CDR3 coding sequence is TGTGCCAGCAGTTTAGGGGTAGGTTACACTGAAGCTTTCTTT. This encodes CASSLGVGYTEAFF.

This chain links TRBV27 with TRBJ2-5; D is uncertain. V was clipped by 2 bases and J by 2 bases, with 9 bases between them. Germline V CDR1 and CDR2: MNHEY, SMNVEV (reference sequence). The CDR3 runs to 14 residues. The CDR3 protein is CASSLNSPQETQYF. CDR3 sequence (DNA): TGTGCCAGCAGTTTAAATTCCCCGCAAGAGACCCAGTACTTC.

The rearrangement links TRBV28 to TRBJ2-1, with unresolved D. The CDR3 has 13 amino acids. Per germline, CDR1 MDHEN and CDR2 SYDVKM. Trimming stripped 2 bases from V and 4 bases from J, with 6 bases between. CDR3 residues: CASSLGIYNEQFF. CDR3 sequence (DNA): TGTGCCAGCAGTTTAGGCATTTACAATGAGCAGTTCTTC.

CDR3 residues: CASTTGLAGGTDTQYF. Here the CDR3 DNA reads TGTGCCAGCACGACCGGACTAGCGGGAGGAACAGATACGCAGTATTTT. The V call is TRBV5-4, the J call TRBJ2-3; 14 bases fit TRBD2. This CDR3 is built from 16 residues. CDR1 SGHNT and CDR2 YYREEE come from the germline V gene (reference sequence). The V segment lost 6 bases and the J segment 3 bases; nucleotides outside the gene matches: 6.

The chain employs TRBV14 and TRBJ2-3; no firm D call. This CDR3 has 11 residues. V was shortened by 1 base and J by 4 bases, with 0 bases between the two germline ends. CDR1 SGHDN and CDR2 FVKESK come from the germline V gene. CDR3 sequence: CASSQADTQYF. Written as DNA, the CDR3 is TGTGCCAGCAGCCAAGCAGATACGCAGTATTTT.

The chain joins TRBV19 to TRBJ2-7; D uncertain. CDR1 and CDR2 from the germline V gene are LNHDA and SQIVND (reference sequence). CDR3 length equals 14 residues. V was cut by 6 bases and J by 0 bases, with 12 bases left in between. The CDR3 DNA sequence: TGTGCCAGTAGCCCTACCTCCCCCTCCTACGAGCAGTACTTC. Amino acid sequence: CASSPTSPSYEQYF.